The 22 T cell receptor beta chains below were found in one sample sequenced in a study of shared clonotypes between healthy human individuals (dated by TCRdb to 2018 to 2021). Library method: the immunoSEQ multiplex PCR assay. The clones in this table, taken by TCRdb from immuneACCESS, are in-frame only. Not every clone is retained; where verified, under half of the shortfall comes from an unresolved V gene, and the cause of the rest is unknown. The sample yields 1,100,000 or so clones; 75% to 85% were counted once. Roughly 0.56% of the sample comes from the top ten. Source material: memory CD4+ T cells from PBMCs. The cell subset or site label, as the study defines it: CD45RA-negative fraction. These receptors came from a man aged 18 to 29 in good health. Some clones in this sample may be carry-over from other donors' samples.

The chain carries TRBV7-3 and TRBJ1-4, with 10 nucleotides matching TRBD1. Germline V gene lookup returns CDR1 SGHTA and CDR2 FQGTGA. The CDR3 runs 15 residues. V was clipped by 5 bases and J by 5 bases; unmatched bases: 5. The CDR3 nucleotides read TGTGCCAGCAGCCTCGGGACAGGGGCAAATGAAAAACTGTTTTTT. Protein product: CASSLGTGANEKLFF.

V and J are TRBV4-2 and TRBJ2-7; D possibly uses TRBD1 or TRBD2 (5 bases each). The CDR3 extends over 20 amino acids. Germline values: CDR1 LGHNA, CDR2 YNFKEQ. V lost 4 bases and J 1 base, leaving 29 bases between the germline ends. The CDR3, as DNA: TGTGCCAGCAGCCGACAGATTCTGCTGCCCGGGACCATGGGATCCTACGAGCAGTACTTC. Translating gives CASSRQILLPGTMGSYEQYF.

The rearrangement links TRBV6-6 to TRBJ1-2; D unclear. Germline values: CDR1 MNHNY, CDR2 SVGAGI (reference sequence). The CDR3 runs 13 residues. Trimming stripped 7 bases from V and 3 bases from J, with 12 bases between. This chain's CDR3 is CASMPVQDYGYTF. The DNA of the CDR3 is TGTGCCAGCATGCCGGTCCAGGACTATGGCTACACCTTC.

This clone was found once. CDR3: CASNTRINYGYTF. For the CDR3, the DNA is TGTGCCAGCAACACACGGATTAACTATGGCTACACCTTC. This sequence joins TRBV2 and TRBJ1-2; no clear D. V lost 7 bases, J lost 1 base, and 10 bases lay in between. The CDR3 sequence is 13 residues long. The germline V gene encodes CDR1 SNHLY and CDR2 FYNNEI.

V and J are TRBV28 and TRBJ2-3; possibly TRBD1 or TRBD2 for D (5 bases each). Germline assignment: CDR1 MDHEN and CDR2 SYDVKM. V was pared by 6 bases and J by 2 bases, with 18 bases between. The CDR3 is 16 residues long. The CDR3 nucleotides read TGTGCCAGCAGGGCCTCCGGGACCGCATTCACAGATACGCAGTATTTT. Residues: CASRASGTAFTDTQYF.

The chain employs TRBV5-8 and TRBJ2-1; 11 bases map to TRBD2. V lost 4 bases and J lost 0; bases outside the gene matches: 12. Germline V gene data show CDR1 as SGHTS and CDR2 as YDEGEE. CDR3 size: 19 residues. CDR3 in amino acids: CASSLDPGLAGSSYNEQFF. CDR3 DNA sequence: TGTGCCAGCAGCCTCGATCCTGGACTAGCGGGTAGCTCCTACAATGAGCAGTTCTTC.

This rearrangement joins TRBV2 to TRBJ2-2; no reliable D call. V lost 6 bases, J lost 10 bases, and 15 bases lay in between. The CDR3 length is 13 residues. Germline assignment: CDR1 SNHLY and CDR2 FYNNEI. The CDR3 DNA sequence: TGTGCCAGCAGAGATGTGGGCGCAGAGGAGCTGTTTTTT. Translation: CASRDVGAEELFF.

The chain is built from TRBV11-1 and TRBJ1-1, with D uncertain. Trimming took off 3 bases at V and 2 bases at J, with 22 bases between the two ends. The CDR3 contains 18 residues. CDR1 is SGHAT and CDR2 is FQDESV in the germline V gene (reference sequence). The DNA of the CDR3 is TGTGCCAGCAGCTTTCAGAGTTGGAATCCCGAGGAAAACACTGAAGCTTTCTTT. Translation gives CASSFQSWNPEENTEAFF.

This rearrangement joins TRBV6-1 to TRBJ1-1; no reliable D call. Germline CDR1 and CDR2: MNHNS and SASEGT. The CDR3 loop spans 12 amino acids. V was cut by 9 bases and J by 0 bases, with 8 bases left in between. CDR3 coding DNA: TGTGCCAGTGCCCGGATGAACACTGAAGCTTTCTTT. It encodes CASARMNTEAFF.

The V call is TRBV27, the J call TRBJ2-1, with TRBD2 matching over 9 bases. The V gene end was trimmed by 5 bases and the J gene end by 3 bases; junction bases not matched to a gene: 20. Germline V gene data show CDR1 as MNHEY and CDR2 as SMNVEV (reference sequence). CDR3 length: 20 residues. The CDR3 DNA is TGTGCCAGCAGTCGTAAAGCGGGAGGAGATTCTCTGGGGATCTACAATGAGCAGTTCTTC. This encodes CASSRKAGGDSLGIYNEQFF.

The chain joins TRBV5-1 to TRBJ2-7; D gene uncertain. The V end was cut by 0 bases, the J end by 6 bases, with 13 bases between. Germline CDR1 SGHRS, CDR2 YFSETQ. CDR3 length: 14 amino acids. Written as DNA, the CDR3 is TGCGCCAGCAGCTTGGGACTGGATGGGTCCGAGCAGTACTTC. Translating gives CASSLGLDGSEQYF.

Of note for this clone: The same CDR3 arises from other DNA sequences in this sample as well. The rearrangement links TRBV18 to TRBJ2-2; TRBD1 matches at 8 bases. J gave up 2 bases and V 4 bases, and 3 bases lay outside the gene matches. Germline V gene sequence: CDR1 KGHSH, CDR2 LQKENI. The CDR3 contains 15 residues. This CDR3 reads CASSLGQGNTGELFF. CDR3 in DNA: TGTGCCAGCTCACTTGGACAGGGAAACACCGGGGAGCTGTTTTTT.

CDR3: CASSSTSGSYEQFF. CDR3 bases: TGTGCCAGCAGCTCGACTAGCGGGAGCTATGAGCAGTTCTTC. V is TRBV7-9 and J is TRBJ2-1; 12 bases match TRBD2. CDR3 length equals 14 residues. The germline V gene has CDR1 SEHNR and CDR2 FQNEAQ (reference sequence). V shed 4 bases and J 8 bases; nucleotides not matched to a gene: 3.

The CDR3 is CASSGGRVGYGYTF. The CDR3 DNA is TGTGCCAGCAGTGGGGGACGGGTGGGCTATGGCTACACCTTC. The gene calls are TRBV28 and TRBJ1-2; TRBD1 might be the D (5 bases). Trimming stripped 5 bases from V and 4 bases from J, with 14 bases between. The CDR3 has 14 amino acids. Germline V gene lookup returns CDR1 MDHEN and CDR2 SYDVKM.

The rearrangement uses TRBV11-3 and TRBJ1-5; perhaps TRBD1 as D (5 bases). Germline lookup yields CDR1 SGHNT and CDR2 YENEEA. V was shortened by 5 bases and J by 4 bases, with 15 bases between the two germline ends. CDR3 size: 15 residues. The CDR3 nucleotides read TGTGCCAGCAGCCCGAGCGGGGGGGATAATCAGCCCCAGCATTTT. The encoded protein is CASSPSGGDNQPQHF.

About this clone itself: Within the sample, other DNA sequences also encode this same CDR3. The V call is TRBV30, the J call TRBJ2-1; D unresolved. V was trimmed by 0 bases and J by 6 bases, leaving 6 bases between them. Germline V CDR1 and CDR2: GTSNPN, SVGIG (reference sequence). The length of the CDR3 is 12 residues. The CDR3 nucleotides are TGTGCCTGGAGTGTACTCGGCAATGAGCAGTTCTTC. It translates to CAWSVLGNEQFF.

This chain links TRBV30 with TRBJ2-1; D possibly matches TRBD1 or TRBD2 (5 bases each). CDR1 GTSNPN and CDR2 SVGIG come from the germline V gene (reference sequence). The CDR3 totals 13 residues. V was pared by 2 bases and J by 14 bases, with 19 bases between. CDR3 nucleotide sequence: TGTGCCTGGAGTTCCTCGAGGGGATCCGGGGAGTTCTTC. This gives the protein CAWSSSRGSGEFF.

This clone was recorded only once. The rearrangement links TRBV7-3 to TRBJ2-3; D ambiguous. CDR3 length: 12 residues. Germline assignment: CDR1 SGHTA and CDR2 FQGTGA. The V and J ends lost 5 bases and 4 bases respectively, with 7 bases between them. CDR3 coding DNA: TGTGCCAGCAGCCCATACGCAGATACGCAGTATTTT. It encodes CASSPYADTQYF.

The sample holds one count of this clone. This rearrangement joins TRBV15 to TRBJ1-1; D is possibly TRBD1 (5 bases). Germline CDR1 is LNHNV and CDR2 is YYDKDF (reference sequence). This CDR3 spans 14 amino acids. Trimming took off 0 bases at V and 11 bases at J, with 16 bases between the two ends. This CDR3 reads CATSRERTLRLAFF. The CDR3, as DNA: TGTGCCACCAGCAGAGAACGGACACTCCGATTGGCTTTCTTT.

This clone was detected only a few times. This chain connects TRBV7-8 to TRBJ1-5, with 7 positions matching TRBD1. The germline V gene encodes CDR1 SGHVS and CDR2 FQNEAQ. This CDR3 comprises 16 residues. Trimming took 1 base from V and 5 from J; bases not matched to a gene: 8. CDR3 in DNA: TGTGCCAGCAGCTTAGACCCGGGACAGAAACATCAGCCCCAGCATTTT. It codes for CASSLDPGQKHQPQHF. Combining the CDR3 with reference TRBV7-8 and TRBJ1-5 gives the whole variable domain GAGVSQSPRYKVAKRGQDVALRCDPISGHVSLFWYQQALGQGPEFLTYFQNEAQLDKSGLPSDRFFAERPEGSVSTLKIQRTQQEDSAVYLCASSLDPGQKHQPQHFGDGTRLSIL.

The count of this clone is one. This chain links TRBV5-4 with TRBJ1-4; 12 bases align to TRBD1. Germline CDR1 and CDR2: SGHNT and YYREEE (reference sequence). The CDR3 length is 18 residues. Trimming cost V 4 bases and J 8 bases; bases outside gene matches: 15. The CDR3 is CASSKDGTGGAVGEKLFF. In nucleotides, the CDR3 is TGTGCCAGCAGCAAAGACGGGACAGGGGGCGCGGTAGGCGAAAAACTGTTTTTT.

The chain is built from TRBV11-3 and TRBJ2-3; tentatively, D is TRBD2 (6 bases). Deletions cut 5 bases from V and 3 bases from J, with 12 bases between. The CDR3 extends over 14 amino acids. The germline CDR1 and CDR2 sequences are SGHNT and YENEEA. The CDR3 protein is CASSPGGPTDTQYF. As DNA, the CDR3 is TGTGCCAGCAGCCCCGGAGGGCCGACAGATACGCAGTATTTT.